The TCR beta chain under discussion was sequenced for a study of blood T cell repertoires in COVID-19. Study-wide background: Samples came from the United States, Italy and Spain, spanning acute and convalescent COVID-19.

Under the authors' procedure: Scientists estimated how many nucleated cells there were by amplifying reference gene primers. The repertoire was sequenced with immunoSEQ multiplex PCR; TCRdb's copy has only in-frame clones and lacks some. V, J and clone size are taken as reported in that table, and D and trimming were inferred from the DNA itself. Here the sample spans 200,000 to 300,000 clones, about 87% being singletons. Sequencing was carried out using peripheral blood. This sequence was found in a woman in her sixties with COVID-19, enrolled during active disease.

CDR3 bases: TGTGCCATCAGTGAGTCAAGGGGTAGCGGGAGCCTAAAGGTGGATACGCAGTATTTT. It translates to CAISESRGSGSLKVDTQYF. The rearrangement uses TRBV10-3 and TRBJ2-3, with 9 bases lining up with TRBD2. The CDR3 consists of 19 residues. Germline CDR1 reads ENHRY; CDR2 reads SYGVKD. J was trimmed by 6 bases and V by 0 bases; bases with no gene match: 16.